This T cell receptor beta chain is from a study of radiotherapy plus CTLA-4 blockade in lung cancer. About the study: Objective responses were observed in 15% to 20% of patients, and disease control was achieved by 31%.

A note on this clone: The antigen is unknown.

Profiled with immunoSEQ multiplex PCR; TCRdb holds only in-frame clones, not every one. The sample carries 35,000 to 45,000 clones, approximately 85% recorded once. Study observations and caveats: Subsequent to radiotherapy plus ipilimumab, tumor-derived TCR clones underwent expansion in blood.

The CDR3 totals 15 residues. CDR1 is LNHNV and CDR2 is YYDKDF in the germline V gene (reference sequence). Trimming at V came to 3 bases and at J to 7 bases, leaving 12 bases not matched to a gene. The rearrangement uses TRBV15 and TRBJ2-7, with 7 bases matching TRBD1. This TCR was recovered from a human donor with non-small cell lung cancer who had stable disease on radiotherapy plus ipilimumab. The sample in question was peripheral blood, obtained from a patient treated with radiotherapy plus ipilimumab. CDR3 sequence (DNA): TGTGCCACCAGCAGGGGACAGCCGGGGAGTATGGAGCAGTACTTC. Translating gives CATSRGQPGSMEQYF.